This T cell receptor beta chain was recovered during a study of cytomegalovirus exposure and HLA in healthy donors. Study-wide points: Rare TCR sequences dominated, though some public TCRs recurred in many donors. The CMV antigen specificity of a few CMV-associated chains was confirmed through in vitro analysis.

A word on this clone: The antigen is unknown.

Germline loops: CDR1 MNHNY, CDR2 SVGAGI (reference sequence). V lost 7 bases, J lost 2 bases, and 3 bases lay in between. The CDR3 extends over 11 amino acids. Data came from immunoSEQ multiplex PCR; TCRdb stores just in-frame clones and leaves some out. The sample contains some 130,000 clones, roughly 89% of which appear only once. Sequenced: PBMCs. The genes are TRBV6-6 and TRBJ2-1; D is ambiguous. The sequence was obtained from a woman in her late teens or twenties in good health and CMV-seronegative. The CDR3 nucleotides are TGTGCCAGCAATACCTACAATGAGCAGTTCTTC. Translated: CASNTYNEQFF.